This T cell receptor (beta chain) appears in the sequencing data of a study of blood T cell repertoires in COVID-19. The CDR3 contains 16 residues. The ends lost 5 bases at V and 4 bases at J; junction bases unmatched: 10. Germline CDR1 and CDR2: SGHVS and FQNEAQ. The protocol was immunoSEQ multiplex PCR, while the TCRdb copy is restricted to in-frame clones and leaves out a portion. Of some 150,000 clones in the sample, around four fifths were seen once. This chain uses TRBV7-8 with TRBJ2-2, with 7 bases fitting TRBD1. Sequenced: PBMCs or T cells enriched from blood (not recorded which). This sequence originates from a woman in her fifties or sixties in a cohort exposed to, infected with or recovered from COVID-19 (not recorded which). The DNA for the CDR3 is TGTGCCAGCAGCCACCCGGGACAGAGGGGCACCGGGGAGCTGTTTTTT. This encodes CASSHPGQRGTGELFF.